The TCR beta chain described here comes from a study of cytomegalovirus exposure and HLA in healthy donors. Overall study results and limits: Sequencing likely produced, as an artifact, a cluster of highly shared sequence variants. Roughly 170 TCR beta chains were listed as cytomegalovirus-associated.

In its sample, this clone ranks as medium-sized (0.01 to 0.1%). Its antigen is unknown. The PCR contained 60 Vbeta and 13 Jbeta primers. Sequencing was performed with immunoSEQ multiplex PCR; in TCRdb, only in-frame clones are kept and a portion is missing. Of about 93,000 clones listed, approximately 72% were seen once; the top ten hold over 3%. This CDR3 comprises 16 residues. With V trimmed by 4 bases and J by 0 bases, 11 bases remained unmatched. Per the germline V gene, CDR1 is SQVTM and CDR2 is ANQGSEA. This cohort consisted of healthy bone marrow donors. Specimen: PBMCs. The chain uses TRBV29-1 and TRBJ1-1, with TRBD1 matching over 7 bases. This sequence was found in a woman between 40 and 55 years old in good health and CMV-seronegative. In DNA form, the CDR3 reads TGCAGCGTTGCTGGGCAACTCGACAGGGTGAACACTGAAGCTTTCTTT. Translation gives CSVAGQLDRVNTEAFF.